Below, 22 T cell receptor beta chains from the same sample are listed, as sequenced in a study of T cells in Graves' hyperthyroidism and ophthalmopathy. There were TCR beta CDR3 regions amplified from RNA transcripts. Initially, a first-round RT-PCR of the TCR CDR3 employed the HTBI primer set. From the multiplex PCR reads, TCRdb called clonotypes with MiXCR, one entry per CDR3 protein. The sample shows roughly 580,000 distinct CDR3 sequences, approximately 13% of them seen only once. The sample taken for sequencing was blood. Source of these receptors: a woman aged 25 to 45 with Graves' hyperthyroidism that later progressed to Graves' ophthalmopathy.

This clonotype has at least ten counts. This chain links TRBV7-2 with TRBJ2-7, with D maybe TRBD2 (5 bases). The CDR3 spans 15 residues. Germline CDR1 and CDR2: SGHTA and FQGNSA. The germline V and J ends were trimmed by 5 bases and 4 bases, with 18 bases remaining between them. The CDR3 sequence: CASSLLYNGKYEQYF. The CDR3 DNA is TGTGCCAGCAGCCTCCTGTATAACGGGAAGTACGAGCAGTACTTC.

In this sample, this clonotype turned up many times. This rearrangement joins TRBV2 to TRBJ1-6; 8 bases fit TRBD1. This CDR3 has 14 residues. In germline, CDR1 is SNHLY, CDR2 FYNNEI. The junction had 5 bases not matched to a gene; V was cut back by 6 bases and J by 7 bases. The CDR3 DNA is TGTGCCAGCAGGGTTCGACAGGGGAATTCACCCCTCCACTTT. Translation gives CASRVRQGNSPLHF.

The chain employs TRBV3-1 and TRBJ2-2; TRBD2 might be the D (6 bases). Per germline, CDR1 LGHDT and CDR2 YNNKEL (reference sequence). There are 15 residues in the CDR3. V was shortened by 1 base and J by 3 bases, with 9 bases between the two germline ends. The chain's CDR3 is CASSQGVADTGELFF. The CDR3 coding sequence is TGTGCCAGCAGCCAAGGGGTAGCGGACACCGGGGAGCTGTTTTTT.

Many counts were recorded for this clonotype. The chain combines TRBV6-2 or TRBV6-3 with TRBJ1-6, with 9 bases that match TRBD1. This CDR3 comprises 18 residues. Germline V lookup: CDR1 MNHEY, CDR2 SVGEGT. Unmatched junction bases numbered 17, after V lost 7 bases and J lost 7 bases. CDR3 nucleotide sequence: TGTGCCAGCAAAGGGCCAGCCGGGACAGGGATGGGGAATTCACCCCTCCACTTT. It encodes CASKGPAGTGMGNSPLHF.

There are a few counts of this clonotype. The genes are TRBV6-5 and TRBJ2-7; 7 positions agree with TRBD1. With V trimmed by 2 bases and J by 3 bases, 4 bases remained unmatched. CDR3 length: 14 amino acids. Germline V gene lookup returns CDR1 MNHEY and CDR2 SVGAGI. The DNA of the CDR3 is TGTGCCAGCAGTTACGCCAGGGGGAACTACGAGCAGTACTTC. It yields the protein CASSYARGNYEQYF.

The V and J genes are TRBV5-1 and TRBJ2-1; 9 positions agree with TRBD2. Germline V CDR1 and CDR2: SGHRS, YFSETQ. Trimming took 4 bases from V and 4 from J; bases not matched to a gene: 6. This CDR3 contains 15 residues. The CDR3 loop is CASSQTSGLYNEQFF. DNA of the CDR3: TGCGCCAGCAGCCAGACTAGCGGCCTTTACAATGAGCAGTTCTTC. The full variable domain, rest sourced from reference TRBV5-1 and TRBJ2-1, is KAGVTQTPRYLIKTRGQQVTLSCSPISGHRSVSWYQQTPGQGLQFLFEYFSETQRNKGNFPGRFSGRQFSNSRSEMNVSTLELGDSALYLCASSQTSGLYNEQFFGPGTRLTVL.

This clonotype has ten or more counts. The gene calls are TRBV7-3 and TRBJ2-2, with D hard to call. This CDR3 spans 15 amino acids. CDR1 and CDR2 from the germline V gene are SGHTA and FQGTGA. V lost 3 bases and J 2 bases, leaving 10 bases between the germline ends. CDR3 coding DNA: TGTGCCAGCAGCTTCGGGTCTCAAAACACCGGGGAGCTGTTTTTT. Its translation is CASSFGSQNTGELFF. Full variable domain (rest looked up from reference TRBV7-3 and TRBJ2-2): GAGVSQTPSNKVTEKGKYVELRCDPISGHTALYWYRQSLGQGPEFLIYFQGTGAADDSGLPNDRFFAVRPEGSVSTLKIQRTERGDSAVYLCASSFGSQNTGELFFGEGSRLTVL.

About this clonotype itself: One end of the junction fails to match germline, which may point to a read error. The genes are TRBV3-1 and TRBJ2-5, with a weak D call TRBD2 (5 bases). This CDR3 has 14 residues. Germline loops: CDR1 LGHDT, CDR2 YNNKEL (reference sequence). CDR3 sequence (DNA): TGTGCCAGCAGCCAAGCTAGCATTCAAGAGACCCAGTGCTTC. Translation: CASSQASIQETQCF.

This chain connects TRBV3-1 to TRBJ1-6, with 8 bases aligning to TRBD1. Losses at the gene ends were 4 bases for V and 4 bases for J; bases not matched to a gene: 21. CDR1 and CDR2 (germline): LGHDT, YNNKEL (reference sequence). The CDR3 totals 21 residues. The CDR3 sequence is CASSPLNRWTGSGIYNSPLHF. DNA of the CDR3: TGTGCCAGCAGCCCTTTAAACCGTTGGACAGGGAGCGGAATTTATAATTCACCCCTCCACTTT.

This clonotype showed up just a few times. J is TRBJ1-3 and V is TRBV6-5, with TRBD1 matching over 7 bases. The CDR3 spans 17 residues. Germline assignment: CDR1 MNHEY and CDR2 SVGAGI. Unmatched junction bases numbered 7, after V lost 2 bases and J lost 0 bases. This chain's CDR3 is CASSYTGQRSSGNTIYF. The CDR3 DNA is TGTGCCAGCAGTTACACGGGACAGCGGAGCTCTGGAAACACCATATATTTT.

The gene calls are TRBV7-9 and TRBJ2-7, with D perhaps TRBD2 (5 bases). The germline CDR1 and CDR2 sequences are SEHNR and FQNEAQ (reference sequence). This CDR3 is built from 12 residues. Trimming cost V 3 bases and J 6 bases, with 9 bases left between them. The CDR3 is CASSFIEGEQYF. The CDR3, as DNA: TGTGCCAGCAGCTTTATTGAGGGCGAGCAGTACTTC.

This clonotype was observed many times. The chain combines TRBV6-1 with TRBJ1-6; D unresolved. Deletions cut 4 bases from V and 0 bases from J, with 13 bases between. The germline gives CDR1 MNHNS, CDR2 SASEGT. CDR3 length equals 17 residues. The CDR3 sequence is CASSGLLSSSYNSPLHF. CDR3 in DNA: TGTGCCAGCAGTGGTCTCCTCAGCAGCTCCTATAATTCACCCCTCCACTTT.

This clonotype was counted ten times or more. V is TRBV20-1 and J is TRBJ2-2; tentatively, D is TRBD2 (6 bases). Germline assignment: CDR1 DFQATT and CDR2 SNEGSKA (reference sequence). The CDR3 runs to 13 residues. V was cut by 3 bases and J by 4 bases, with 9 bases left in between. The CDR3 nucleotides read TGCAGTGCTAGCTCCGGGGGCACCGGGGAGCTGTTTTTT. Translated: CSASSGGTGELFF.

This clonotype appeared a few times. A much larger clone sits a single nucleotide away, making a read error possible. The V call is TRBV5-1, the J call TRBJ2-1; TRBD1 might be the D (6 bases). CDR1 is SGHRS, CDR2 YFSETQ, per germline. V was pared by 4 bases and J by 12 bases, with 14 bases between. The CDR3 is made up of 12 amino acids. The CDR3 region is CASSRGTNAQFF. The CDR3 DNA reads as TGCGCCAGCAGCAGGGGGACAAACGCGCAGTTCTTC.

This clonotype was counted many times. The chain recombines TRBV27 with TRBJ1-2; the match to TRBD1 covers 9 bases. CDR1 and CDR2 from the germline V gene are MNHEY and SMNVEV (reference sequence). The CDR3 runs to 15 residues. With 6 bases clipped from V and 4 bases from J, the junction kept 9 bases outside the gene matches. Written as DNA, the CDR3 is TGTGCCAGCAGAGCTACAGGGGGCGCCGGCTATGGCTACACCTTC. It specifies CASRATGGAGYGYTF.

Note on this clonotype: This sequence may be a read error, since a much larger clone differs from it by one base. The chain employs TRBV30 and TRBJ1-1; 7 bases align to TRBD1. This CDR3 spans 16 amino acids. Germline V gene sequence: CDR1 GTSNPN, CDR2 SVGIG (reference sequence). CDR3 sequence reads: CAWSGDLTGPSTEALF. Here the CDR3 DNA reads TGTGCCTGGAGTGGGGACTTGACAGGGCCTTCCACTGAAGCTCTCTTT.

There are a few counts of this clonotype. The chain carries TRBV7-2 and TRBJ2-1, with 7 bases fitting TRBD1. J was trimmed by 6 bases and V by 5 bases; bases with no gene match: 7. CDR1 is SGHTA, CDR2 FQGNSA, per germline. The CDR3 runs to 14 residues. DNA for the CDR3: TGTGCCAGCAGCCCGGACAGGTTAAGCAATGAGCAGTTCTTC. Protein sequence: CASSPDRLSNEQFF.

V and J are TRBV27 and TRBJ1-2, with D perhaps TRBD1 (5 bases). CDR3 length equals 13 residues. From germline, CDR1 is MNHEY and CDR2 SMNVEV (reference sequence). Trimming stripped 2 bases from V and 7 bases from J, with 11 bases between. The CDR3 spells CASSLRGIGGYTF. The DNA of the CDR3 is TGTGCCAGCAGTTTACGGGGGATAGGTGGCTACACCTTC.

This clonotype was detected many times. This chain links TRBV6-1 with TRBJ2-5, with TRBD2 matching 10 bases. The length of the CDR3 is 17 residues. The germline CDR1 and CDR2 sequences are MNHNS and SASEGT. The V segment lost 2 bases and the J segment 5 bases; nucleotides outside the gene matches: 11. This CDR3 reads CASSESLGLAELETQYF. CDR3 nucleotides: TGTGCCAGCAGTGAATCTTTAGGACTAGCGGAGTTGGAGACCCAGTACTTC.

There are many counts of this clonotype. The chain couples TRBV20-1 to TRBJ2-1; 9 bases map to TRBD2. The junction had 12 bases not matched to a gene; V was cut back by 7 bases and J by 5 bases. CDR1 and CDR2 (germline): DFQATT, SNEGSKA (reference sequence). The CDR3 has 15 amino acids. The CDR3 DNA reads as TGCAGTGGGAGTAGCGGGAGTTCAAGTAACAATGAGCAGTTCTTC. Its translation: CSGSSGSSSNNEQFF.

The sample holds a few counts of this clonotype. V usage is TRBV19 and J usage is TRBJ2-5; maybe TRBD1 (6 bases). The CDR3 is made up of 15 amino acids. Trimming shortened V by 3 bases and J by 0 bases, and 11 bases separated the two germline ends. Germline CDR1 is LNHDA and CDR2 is SQIVND (reference sequence). The CDR3 is CASSISGEYQETQYF. In DNA, the CDR3 is TGTGCCAGTAGTATTTCAGGGGAGTACCAAGAGACCCAGTACTTC.

This clonotype was recorded at least ten times. The chain has TRBV14 and TRBJ2-7; D not certain. The V gene lost 5 bases and the J gene lost 3 bases, with 8 bases spanning the gap. The germline V gene has CDR1 SGHDN and CDR2 FVKESK. This CDR3 spans 12 amino acids. The CDR3: CASSSLNYEQYF. CDR3 DNA: TGTGCCAGCAGCAGCCTTAACTACGAGCAGTACTTC.